What follows are 24 T cell receptor beta chains derived from one specimen sequenced in a study of blood T cell repertoires in COVID-19. This table comes from immunoSEQ multiplex PCR, and its TCRdb copy is limited to in-frame clones, with some not included. The sample has approximately 210,000 clones, 88% seen once. The sequenced sample was peripheral blood. The receptors come from a human donor in a cohort sampled during active COVID-19.

This chain joins TRBV5-5 and TRBJ2-7, with TRBD1 matching over 7 bases. CDR3 size: 16 residues. Germline trimming cut 4 bases from V and 2 bases from J; bases unmatched to any gene: 12. Per the germline V gene, CDR1 is SGHKS and CDR2 is YYEKEE (reference sequence). The CDR3 DNA reads as TGTGCCAGCAGCAGAACGAGTGAGGGGGCAGCCTACGAGCAGTACTTC. This gives the protein CASSRTSEGAAYEQYF.

V gene TRBV5-4 combines with J gene TRBJ2-5; 8 nucleotides match TRBD1. V lost 0 bases to trimming and J lost 2 bases; unmatched junction nucleotides: 0. The CDR3 runs 14 residues. Germline V CDR1 and CDR2: SGHNT, YYREEE (reference sequence). The CDR3 DNA reads TGTGCCAGCAGCTTGGGGACAGGGCAAGAGACCCAGTACTTC. As protein: CASSLGTGQETQYF.

The rearrangement uses TRBV27 and TRBJ2-3; D may be TRBD1 (6 bases). Trimming pared 3 bases from V and 2 bases from J, leaving 6 bases between. There are 13 residues in the CDR3. Looked up from germline, CDR1 is MNHEY and CDR2 is SMNVEV (reference sequence). The CDR3 DNA reads as TGTGCCAGCAGTTTGGGGGCCACAGATACGCAGTATTTT. It specifies CASSLGATDTQYF.

The V gene is TRBV5-1, the J gene TRBJ1-2, with D tentatively TRBD1 (6 bases). Trimming left V 5 bases short and J 3 bases short, with 11 bases between. The germline CDR1 and CDR2 sequences are SGHRS and YFSETQ. The CDR3 covers 13 residues. CDR3 DNA sequence: TGCGCCAGCAGAATAGGGGGAGACTATGGCTACACCTTC. As protein: CASRIGGDYGYTF.

V is TRBV7-2 and J is TRBJ1-2; 11 nucleotides agree with TRBD1. Germline values: CDR1 SGHTA, CDR2 FQGNSA. CDR3 length: 15 residues. With 4 bases clipped from V and 6 bases from J, the junction kept 7 bases outside the gene matches. As DNA, the CDR3 is TGTGCCAGCAGCTCACAGACGGACAGGGGGCATGGCTACACCTTC. Its protein product is CASSSQTDRGHGYTF.

The chain carries TRBV5-1 and TRBJ2-1; D possibly corresponds to TRBD1 (5 bases). Trimming cost V 0 bases and J 12 bases, with 10 bases left between them. This CDR3 has 12 residues. The germline CDR1 and CDR2 sequences are SGHRS and YFSETQ. The DNA of the CDR3 is TGCGCCAGCAGCTTGGATCGGACAAGGCAGTTCTTC. Its protein is CASSLDRTRQFF.

The chain carries TRBV28 and TRBJ2-7; weak D call: TRBD2 (6 bases). Trimming took 7 bases from V and 3 from J, leaving 13 bases between them. CDR3 length: 13 amino acids. Germline V CDR1 and CDR2: MDHEN, SYDVKM. The CDR3 region is CASTSGGVYEQYF. As DNA, the CDR3 is TGTGCCAGCACCTCCGGAGGGGTCTACGAGCAGTACTTC.

V is TRBV10-3 and J is TRBJ2-1; a possible D gene is TRBD2 (6 bases). This CDR3 is 17 amino acids long. Germline CDR1 and CDR2: ENHRY and SYGVKD. The ends were cut back, 0 bases at V and 7 bases at J, with 19 bases in the middle. CDR3 DNA: TGTGCCATCAGTGAGTCTCGCCCGGGCCCTGGAGGGAATGAGCAGTTCTTC. Its translation: CAISESRPGPGGNEQFF.

The chain carries TRBV27 and TRBJ2-2; 7 bases agree with TRBD1. V was clipped by 1 base and J by 7 bases; unmatched bases: 6. There are 15 residues in the CDR3. The germline CDR1 and CDR2 sequences are MNHEY and SMNVEV (reference sequence). CDR3 in DNA: TGTGCCAGCAGTTTATTCGCAGGGGGTTACGGGGAGCTGTTTTTT. It specifies CASSLFAGGYGELFF.

This clone was counted only a few times. The rearrangement links TRBV27 to TRBJ2-7; D perhaps matches TRBD1 (6 bases). This CDR3 region has 14 residues. Per germline, CDR1 MNHEY and CDR2 SMNVEV (reference sequence). The V end lost 5 bases, the J end lost 3 bases, and 14 bases lay between the germline ends. CDR3 residues: CASSIGTPGYEQYF. The CDR3 bases are TGTGCCAGCAGTATCGGGACACCAGGCTACGAGCAGTACTTC.

CDR3 amino acids: CASSPSGTTNEKLFF. The CDR3 DNA reads as TGTGCCAGCAGTCCGTCGGGGACAACTAATGAAAAACTGTTTTTT. The J gene is TRBJ1-4, the V gene TRBV28; D not certain. The CDR3 is 15 amino acids. V lost 5 bases to trimming and J lost 0 bases, with 10 bases between them. Germline V lookup: CDR1 MDHEN, CDR2 SYDVKM.

V and J are TRBV7-6 and TRBJ1-2; 7 bases align to TRBD1. The CDR3 has 15 residues. The V and J ends lost 5 bases and 2 bases, in that order; junction bases with no gene match: 8. Germline V gives CDR1 SGHVS, CDR2 FNYEAQ. CDR3 DNA: TGTGCCAGCAGCCCCGGGACAGATATCAACTATGGCTACACCTTC. Translation gives CASSPGTDINYGYTF.

The chain combines TRBV7-2 with TRBJ2-1, with 9 positions matching TRBD1. Germline values: CDR1 SGHTA, CDR2 FQGNSA. The CDR3 loop spans 14 amino acids. The junction had 10 bases not matched to a gene; V was cut back by 7 bases and J by 9 bases. The CDR3 region is CASTQRTGAGEQFF. The CDR3 DNA reads as TGTGCCAGCACCCAGCGGACAGGGGCGGGTGAGCAGTTCTTC.

The chain combines TRBV27 with TRBJ2-7; 11 positions match TRBD1. The CDR3 has 15 amino acids. CDR1 is MNHEY and CDR2 is SMNVEV in the germline V gene (reference sequence). V was pared by 7 bases and J by 4 bases, with 9 bases of the junction left unmatched. The CDR3 loop is CASTRTGTGGYEQYF. The CDR3 nucleotides are TGTGCCAGCACCCGCACCGGGACAGGGGGATACGAGCAGTACTTC.

The rearrangement joins TRBV4-3 to TRBJ2-3; a possible D gene is TRBD2 (6 bases). The CDR3 is 14 residues long. The V end was cut by 3 bases, the J end by 3 bases, with 10 bases between. CDR1 LGHNA and CDR2 YSLEER come from the germline V gene. The CDR3 DNA reads as TGCGCCAGCAGCCAGGGGGGTTCTACAGATACGCAGTATTTT. Its protein is CASSQGGSTDTQYF.

The chain recombines TRBV7-9 with TRBJ2-5; the match to TRBD2 covers 8 bases. The CDR3 extends over 14 amino acids. Germline V gene data show CDR1 as SEHNR and CDR2 as FQNEAQ (reference sequence). With 7 bases clipped from V and 5 bases from J, the junction kept 9 bases outside the gene matches. This CDR3 is CASTRSGVVETQYF. DNA of the CDR3: TGTGCCAGCACCCGTAGCGGGGTAGTGGAGACCCAGTACTTC.

This clone was observed a few times. This chain joins TRBV6-2 or TRBV6-3 and TRBJ1-5; a weak D match, TRBD1 (6 bases). V lost 6 bases and J 1 base, leaving 16 bases between the germline ends. The CDR3 has 16 amino acids. Per the germline V gene, CDR1 is MNHEY and CDR2 is SVGEGT. CDR3 DNA: TGTGCCAGCAGCCAAGGACAGAGAGGAAGCAATCAGCCCCAGCATTTT. Translated: CASSQGQRGSNQPQHF.

V and J are TRBV9 and TRBJ2-1; D may be TRBD2 (6 bases). This CDR3 comprises 16 residues. The V and J ends lost 4 bases and 1 base respectively, with 15 bases between them. Germline V gene data show CDR1 as SGDLS and CDR2 as YYNGEE. CDR3 nucleotide sequence: TGTGCCAGCAGCCCGGGACTGGTACTGTCCTACAATGAGCAGTTCTTC. Encoded protein: CASSPGLVLSYNEQFF.

V and J are TRBV12-3 or TRBV12-4 and TRBJ1-1; tentatively, D is TRBD1 (5 bases). V shed 6 bases and J shed 0 bases, with 8 bases lying between them. This CDR3 spans 13 amino acids. CDR3 nucleotides: TGTGCCAGCAGGACAGAGATGAACACTGAAGCTTTCTTT. Amino acid sequence: CASRTEMNTEAFF.

This clone showed up just a few times. V is TRBV12-3 or TRBV12-4 and J is TRBJ1-5; a weak D match, TRBD1 (5 bases). V was clipped by 0 bases and J by 7 bases, with 7 bases between them. The CDR3 runs to 13 residues. CDR3 region: CASSLAGGQPQHF. The CDR3 nucleotides read TGTGCCAGCAGTTTAGCTGGGGGGCAGCCCCAGCATTTT.

V and J are TRBV11-2 and TRBJ1-2; 8 nucleotides align to TRBD1. Germline CDR1 reads SGHAT; CDR2 reads FQNNGV. The CDR3 is 13 residues long. V dropped 4 bases and J dropped 4; count of bases not matched to a gene: 2. CDR3 loop: CASSSTGGYGYTF. The DNA of the CDR3 is TGTGCCAGCAGCTCCACAGGGGGCTATGGCTACACCTTC.

The chain has TRBV3-1 (or the pseudogene TRBV3-2) and TRBJ2-7; 8 bases fit TRBD2. This CDR3 is 15 amino acids long. The V segment lost 1 base and the J segment 5 bases; nucleotides outside the gene matches: 7. Looked up from germline, CDR1 is LGHDT and CDR2 is YNNKEL (reference sequence). The DNA of the CDR3 is TGTGCCAGCAGCCAAGCAAATCGGGAGGGCCACGAGCAGTACTTC. This encodes CASSQANREGHEQYF.

The V gene is TRBV28, the J gene TRBJ1-1; tentative D call: TRBD1 (5 bases). Trimming shortened V by 3 bases and J by 1 base, and 15 bases separated the two germline ends. This CDR3 is 16 amino acids long. Germline values: CDR1 MDHEN, CDR2 SYDVKM. The DNA for the CDR3 is TGTGCCAGCAGTTTCCCGGGGGGGAAGTCGAACACTGAAGCTTTCTTT. Translation gives CASSFPGGKSNTEAFF.

The rearrangement joins TRBV28 to TRBJ2-7; 15 nucleotides agree with TRBD2. Per germline, CDR1 MDHEN and CDR2 SYDVKM. The CDR3 length is 18 residues. V was pared by 4 bases and J by 2 bases, with 9 bases of the junction left unmatched. The CDR3: CASSSSGLAGGPTYEQYF. Written as DNA, the CDR3 is TGTGCCAGCAGTTCCTCGGGACTAGCGGGAGGCCCTACCTACGAGCAGTACTTC.